The source of this TCR beta chain is a study of cytomegalovirus exposure and HLA in healthy donors. The PCR employed 60 Vbeta primers together with 13 Jbeta primers. The assay was immunoSEQ multiplex PCR, and TCRdb's table has in-frame clones only and misses some. The sample includes around 100,000 clones, 74% of them seen just once. Worth noting for this clone: The target antigen is unknown.

CDR1 and CDR2 from the germline V gene are SGHVS and FQNEAQ. The J segment lost 6 bases and the V segment lost 5 bases, leaving 9 bases of the junction unmatched. CDR3 size: 16 residues. Study-wide results and limits: As confirmed in vitro, three CMV-associated chains were specific for CMV antigens.

This TCR came from a man between 25 and 39 years old in good health and CMV-seropositive. What was sequenced was PBMCs. This rearrangement joins TRBV7-8 to TRBJ1-5, with 11 bases identical to TRBD1. The CDR3 protein is CASSTIQDRGRQPQHF. Here the CDR3 DNA reads TGTGCCAGCAGCACCATTCAGGACAGGGGGCGTCAGCCCCAGCATTTT.